This passage covers 21 T cell receptor beta chains from one sample sequenced in a study of blood T cell repertoires in COVID-19. Measured with immunoSEQ multiplex PCR; TCRdb has only the in-frame clones, and not every one. The table includes over 350,000 clones, more than 80% detected once. The sample comprised peripheral blood. The receptors come from a woman aged 25 to 45 with active or convalescent COVID-19.

This chain uses TRBV5-5 with TRBJ2-3, with TRBD2 matching 9 bases. The germline CDR1 and CDR2 sequences are SGHKS and YYEKEE (reference sequence). This CDR3 has 15 amino acids. Trimming removed 0 bases from V and 3 bases from J; junction bases left unmatched: 2. CDR3 amino acids: CASSLGGGATDTQYF. CDR3 DNA: TGTGCCAGCAGCTTGGGCGGGGGGGCTACAGATACGCAGTATTTT.

V usage is TRBV6-6 and J usage is TRBJ2-5, with D perhaps TRBD2 (5 bases). The length of the CDR3 is 15 residues. Germline CDR1 is MNHNY and CDR2 is SVGAGI (reference sequence). The ends were cut back, 6 bases at V and 2 bases at J, with 16 bases in the middle. CDR3 protein: CASRPFMSGQETQYF. The CDR3 bases are TGTGCCAGCAGGCCCTTTATGAGCGGTCAAGAGACCCAGTACTTC.

This clone was seen a handful of times. The V call is TRBV3-1 (or the pseudogene TRBV3-2), the J call TRBJ1-6; TRBD1 might be the D (6 bases). V lost 0 bases to trimming and J lost 10 bases, with 10 bases between them. The CDR3 loop spans 14 amino acids. CDR1 is LGHDT and CDR2 is YNNKEL in the germline V gene (reference sequence). CDR3 region: CASSQDDRTSPLHF. Here the CDR3 DNA reads TGTGCCAGCAGCCAAGATGACAGGACCTCACCCCTCCACTTT.

With regard to this clone: The same CDR3 can be traced to other DNA sequences in this sample. V gene TRBV5-1 combines with J gene TRBJ2-1; 8 bases match TRBD1. Trimming cost V 4 bases and J 9 bases; bases outside gene matches: 9. The CDR3 has 14 amino acids. Germline V lookup: CDR1 SGHRS, CDR2 YFSETQ. The CDR3 is CASSRGQGGGEQFF. The CDR3 DNA is TGCGCCAGCAGCCGCGGACAGGGTGGAGGTGAGCAGTTCTTC.

This clone was detected only once. The CDR3 reads CVRSLVCVRDGYTF. The DNA of the CDR3 is TGTGTCAGAAGCTTAGTGTGTGTCAGGGATGGCTACACCTTC. The chain uses TRBV7-5 and TRBJ1-2; the DNA was not used to check the table's D call, TRBD1. TRBV7-5 is annotated as a pseudogene. CDR3 length: 14 amino acids.

V and J are TRBV11-2 and TRBJ2-3, with D possibly being TRBD2 (6 bases). Germline V gives CDR1 SGHAT, CDR2 FQNNGV. V gave up 1 base and J gave up 0 bases, with 14 bases separating them. The CDR3 is 17 amino acids. The CDR3 nucleotides are TGTGCCAGCAGCTTAGTATTTGGGGGGACTAGCACAGATACGCAGTATTTT. Translation: CASSLVFGGTSTDTQYF.

The chain carries TRBV6-1 and TRBJ1-2; 8 positions match TRBD1. Trimming cost V 2 bases and J 4 bases; bases outside gene matches: 6. CDR1 and CDR2 from the germline V gene are MNHNS and SASEGT. The CDR3 covers 15 residues. CDR3 residues: CASSEQTGASYGYTF. CDR3 sequence (DNA): TGTGCCAGCAGTGAACAGACAGGGGCCTCCTATGGCTACACCTTC.

The rearrangement uses TRBV7-9 and TRBJ2-5, with 9 bases that match TRBD1. In germline, CDR1 is SEHNR, CDR2 FQNEAQ (reference sequence). The V and J ends lost 1 base and 5 bases, in that order; junction bases with no gene match: 5. This CDR3 has 15 amino acids. The CDR3 spells CASSLEQGAAETQYF. In DNA, the CDR3 is TGTGCCAGCAGCTTAGAACAGGGGGCCGCGGAGACCCAGTACTTC. Full variable domain (rest looked up from reference TRBV7-9 and TRBJ2-5): DTGVSQNPRHKITKRGQNVTFRCDPISEHNRLYWYRQTLGQGPEFLTYFQNEAQLEKSRLLSDRFSAERPKGSFSTLEIQRTEQGDSAMYLCASSLEQGAAETQYFGPGTRLLVL.

This chain links TRBV18 with TRBJ2-7; possible D gene TRBD1, 5 bases. Germline V gives CDR1 KGHSH, CDR2 LQKENI. Trimming left V 6 bases short and J 3 bases short, with 12 bases between. The length of the CDR3 is 13 residues. DNA of the CDR3: TGTGCCAGCTCGAAGACAGTCGACTACGAGCAGTACTTC. Its translation: CASSKTVDYEQYF. Based on the CDR3 plus reference TRBV18 and TRBJ2-7, the full variable domain is NAGVMQNPRHLVRRRGQEARLRCSPMKGHSHVYWYRQLPEEGLKFMVYLQKENIIDESGMPKERFSAEFPKEGPSILRIQQVVRGDSAAYFCASSKTVDYEQYFGPGTRLTVT.

V usage is TRBV7-9 and J usage is TRBJ1-2, with 7 bases identical to TRBD1. Trimming at V came to 5 bases and at J to 6 bases, leaving 12 bases not matched to a gene. The germline V gene encodes CDR1 SEHNR and CDR2 FQNEAQ (reference sequence). The CDR3 has 15 residues. The CDR3 DNA follows: TGTGCCAGCAGCATATCCGGGACAGTAGAGGATGGCTACACCTTC. Translating gives CASSISGTVEDGYTF.

The chain joins TRBV19 to TRBJ1-6, with D possibly TRBD1 on 6 matching bases. The CDR3 contains 15 residues. The V end lost 6 bases, the J end lost 3 bases, and 12 bases lay between the germline ends. Germline CDR1 and CDR2: LNHDA and SQIVND (reference sequence). CDR3 in amino acids: CASRDRPFYNSPLHF. CDR3 in DNA: TGTGCCAGTAGGGACAGACCGTTCTATAATTCACCCCTCCACTTT.

This sequence joins TRBV24-1 and TRBJ2-1, with D perhaps matching TRBD2 (6 bases). This CDR3 spans 15 amino acids. Germline V CDR1 and CDR2: KGHDR, SFDVKD. V lost 3 bases to trimming and J lost 8 bases, with 16 bases between them. The CDR3, as DNA: TGTGCCACCAGTGATCCGACCCTTAGCGGCGATGAGCAGTTCTTC. Encoded protein: CATSDPTLSGDEQFF.

This clone was observed once. This rearrangement joins TRBV27 to TRBJ1-5; D is unclear. V was cut by 8 bases and J by 0 bases, with 11 bases left in between. The germline V gene has CDR1 MNHEY and CDR2 SMNVEV (reference sequence). The CDR3 has 14 amino acids. The CDR3 sequence: CASGESYSNQPQHF. CDR3 DNA sequence: TGTGCCAGCGGAGAAAGCTATAGCAATCAGCCCCAGCATTTT.

The chain uses TRBV30 and TRBJ2-1; 7 bases are shared with TRBD2. The CDR3 spans 14 residues. CDR1 is GTSNPN, CDR2 SVGIG, per germline (reference sequence). Trimming at V came to 1 base and at J to 0 bases, leaving 0 bases not matched to a gene. The CDR3 here is CAWSGGSSYNEQFF. The DNA for the CDR3 is TGTGCCTGGAGTGGCGGGAGCTCCTACAATGAGCAGTTCTTC.

The V and J genes are TRBV27 and TRBJ1-1, with D maybe TRBD1 (6 bases). Trimming removed 6 bases from V and 5 bases from J, with 13 bases in between. Germline-derived CDR1 and CDR2 are MNHEY and SMNVEV (reference sequence). The CDR3 spans 13 residues. CDR3 amino acids: CASRPTGGTEAFF. The CDR3 bases are TGTGCCAGCAGGCCGACAGGAGGTACTGAAGCTTTCTTT.

The chain employs TRBV14 and TRBJ2-5; no clear D gene. The ends were cut back, 2 bases at V and 5 bases at J, with 12 bases in the middle. This CDR3 spans 14 amino acids. Germline V CDR1 and CDR2: SGHDN, FVKESK. DNA for the CDR3: TGTGCCAGCAGCCAACTGTCAGCTAGGGAGACCCAGTACTTC. Protein: CASSQLSARETQYF.

The chain couples TRBV9 to TRBJ2-1; 14 positions agree with TRBD2. Germline assignment: CDR1 SGDLS and CDR2 YYNGEE. CDR3 length equals 19 residues. V was pared by 7 bases and J by 2 bases, with 14 bases of the junction left unmatched. CDR3 bases: TGTGCCAGCCGACGGGAGGGACTAGCGGGAGTATTCCCCTACAATGAGCAGTTCTTC. Translating it yields CASRREGLAGVFPYNEQFF.

The gene calls are TRBV7-2 and TRBJ2-1, with TRBD2 as a possible D gene (6 bases). Trimming took off 1 base at V and 5 bases at J, with 15 bases between the two ends. The CDR3 is 16 residues long. Per germline, CDR1 SGHTA and CDR2 FQGNSA. The CDR3 sequence is CASSLDMGGGDNEQFF. The DNA of the CDR3 is TGTGCCAGCAGCTTAGACATGGGGGGAGGAGACAATGAGCAGTTCTTC.

The rearrangement uses TRBV29-1 and TRBJ1-3, with D unclear. Germline CDR1 and CDR2: SQVTM and ANQGSEA. V lost 4 bases and J lost 0, with 10 bases in between. This CDR3 is 14 amino acids long. The CDR3 region is CSVAHKNSGNTIYF. Here the CDR3 DNA reads TGCAGCGTTGCCCACAAGAACTCTGGAAACACCATATATTTT.

This chain connects TRBV12-5 to TRBJ1-1; D may be TRBD1 (6 bases). The CDR3 spans 14 residues. Trimming stripped 4 bases from V and 0 bases from J, with 9 bases between. The germline V gene encodes CDR1 LGHNT and CDR2 FRNRAP. Here the CDR3 reads CASGWDTMNTEAFF. The CDR3 DNA reads as TGTGCTAGTGGTTGGGACACTATGAACACTGAAGCTTTCTTT.

The chain recombines TRBV15 with TRBJ2-2; D gene unclear. In germline, CDR1 is LNHNV, CDR2 YYDKDF (reference sequence). Trimming cost V 6 bases and J 3 bases, with 11 bases left between them. CDR3 length: 14 residues. The DNA of the CDR3 is TGTGCCACCAGTTCCGACCGGGACACCGGGGAGCTGTTTTTT. Protein sequence: CATSSDRDTGELFF.